The 2 T cell receptor beta chains below all came from one sample that was sequenced in a study of siplizumab effects on memory and regulatory T cells (dated by TCRdb to the late 2010s). Library preparation employed the immunoSEQ multiplex PCR assay. Imported from immuneACCESS, the table was reduced by TCRdb to in-frame sequences with V and J called. These copies leave out some clones; in studies compared against another copy, an unresolved V gene accounts for under half, and the cause of the remainder is not known. Recorded for this sample are tens of thousands of clones; roughly 97% of them occurred a single time. The ten largest clonotypes hold about 0.095% of the sample. The specimen was naive CD8+ T cells sorted from blood. Taken with the paper, the label for cell subset or site translates to: unstimulated naive T cells. All receptors come from a human donor in good health.

The V call is TRBV19, the J call TRBJ1-6; D is possibly TRBD1 (6 bases). V shed 3 bases and J shed 0 bases, with 15 bases lying between them. Germline-derived CDR1 and CDR2 are LNHDA and SQIVND (reference sequence). The CDR3 is 18 residues long. Written as DNA, the CDR3 is TGTGCCAGTAGTATGGGGGGCAGTGTGAGCTCCTATAATTCACCCCTCCACTTT. It yields the protein CASSMGGSVSSYNSPLHF.

The chain has TRBV14 and TRBJ1-2; 8 bases align to TRBD1. The V gene's germline CDR1 is SGHDN and CDR2 FVKESK. This CDR3 spans 15 amino acids. V dropped 2 bases and J dropped 7; count of bases not matched to a gene: 9. CDR3 in DNA: TGTGCCAGCAGCCAATCTCTACAGGGGGGTGGTGGCTACACCTTC. Its translation is CASSQSLQGGGGYTF.